This T cell receptor (beta chain) was captured in a study of PD-L1 blockade in urothelial cancer. Patients' urothelial carcinoma was locally advanced or metastatic. Each patient gave between 1 and 8 samples, pretreatment and on-treatment. Regarding the study as a whole: Better progression-free and overall survival followed lower pretreatment blood clonality.

Germline V gene data show CDR1 as LNHDA and CDR2 as SQIVND (reference sequence). V was shortened by 4 bases and J by 3 bases, with 16 bases between the two germline ends. CDR3 size: 15 residues. Spiked synthetic TCR analogs estimated absolute template abundance per PCR. The method was immunoSEQ multiplex PCR; TCRdb's version includes in-frame clones alone and lacks a portion of them. The sample yields tens of thousands of clones, 70% to 85% seen once. On this clone: Antigen specificity is unknown.

Sequenced here: PBMCs, sampled around atezolizumab (anti-PD-L1) treatment. This chain connects TRBV19 to TRBJ2-7, with D possibly matching TRBD1 (6 bases). The TCR sequence derives from a man in his 70s with urothelial cancer. The DNA of the CDR3 is TGTGCCAGTAGTACACGGGACCAAGGGGGCTACGAGCAGTACTTC. Translation gives CASSTRDQGGYEQYF.